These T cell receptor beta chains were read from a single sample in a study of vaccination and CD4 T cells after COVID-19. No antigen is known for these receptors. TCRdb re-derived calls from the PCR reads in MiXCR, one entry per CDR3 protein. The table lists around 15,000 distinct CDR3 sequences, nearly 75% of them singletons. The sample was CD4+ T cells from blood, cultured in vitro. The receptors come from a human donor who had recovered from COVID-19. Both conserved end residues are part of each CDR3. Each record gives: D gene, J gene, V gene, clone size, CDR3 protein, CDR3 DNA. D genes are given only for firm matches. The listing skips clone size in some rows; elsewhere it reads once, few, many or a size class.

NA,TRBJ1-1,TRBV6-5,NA,CASSSRSTEAFF,TGTGCCAGCAGTTCAAGGTCTACTGAAGCTTTCTTT
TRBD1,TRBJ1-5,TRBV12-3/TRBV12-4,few,CASSARDSGNQPQHF,TGTGCCAGCAGTGCCAGGGACAGCGGCAATCAGCCCCAGCATTTT
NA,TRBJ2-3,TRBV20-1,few,CSASRRVGQDTQYF,TGCAGTGCTAGCCGGCGGGTGGGACAAGATACGCAGTATTTT
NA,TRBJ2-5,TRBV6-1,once,CASRPGEVGDKETQYF,TGTGCCAGCAGGCCAGGTGAAGTCGGGGATAAAGAGACCCAGTACTTC
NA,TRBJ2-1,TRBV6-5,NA,CASSYRRRQGLGNEQFF,TGTGCCAGCAGTTACAGACGTCGTCAGGGCCTTGGCAATGAGCAGTTCTTC
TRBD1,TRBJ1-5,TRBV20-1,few,CSAREAGGEPQHF,TGCAGTGCTAGAGAGGCAGGGGGTGAGCCCCAGCATTTT
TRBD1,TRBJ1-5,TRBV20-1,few,CSARERQGANQPQHF,TGCAGTGCTAGAGAGCGACAGGGAGCAAATCAGCCCCAGCATTTT
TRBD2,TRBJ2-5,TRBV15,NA,CATSRGMRGGTSQETQYF,TGTGCCACCAGCAGAGGGATGAGGGGTGGGACTAGCCAAGAGACCCAGTACTTC
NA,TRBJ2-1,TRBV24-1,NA,CATSGEYPEFF,TGTGCCACCAGTGGGGAGTATCCGGAGTTCTTC
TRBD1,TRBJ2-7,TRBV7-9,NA,CASSLGDRMGHEQYF,TGTGCCAGCAGCTTAGGGGACAGGATGGGGCACGAGCAGTACTTC
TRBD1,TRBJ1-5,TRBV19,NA,CASKETGAMRHQPQHF,TGTGCCAGTAAGGAGACAGGGGCCATGAGGCACCAGCCCCAGCATTTT
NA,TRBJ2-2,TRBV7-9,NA,CASSLTGPGELFF,TGTGCCAGCAGCTTAACTGGGCCCGGGGAGCTGTTTTTT
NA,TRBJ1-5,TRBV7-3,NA,CASSLTATQPQHF,TGTGCCAGCAGCTTAACGGCTACCCAGCCCCAGCATTTT
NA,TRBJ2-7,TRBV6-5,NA,CASSSKAVSSYEQYF,TGTGCCAGCAGTTCCAAAGCGGTAAGCTCCTACGAGCAGTACTTC
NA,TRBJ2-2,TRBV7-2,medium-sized,CASSPGGHANTGELFF,TGTGCCAGCAGTCCAGGAGGCCACGCGAACACCGGGGAGCTGTTTTTT
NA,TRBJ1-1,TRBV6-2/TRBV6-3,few,CASSYLRGNTEAFF,TGTGCCAGCAGTTACCTACGGGGGAACACTGAAGCTTTCTTT
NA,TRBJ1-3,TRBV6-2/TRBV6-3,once,CASRKPVGSGNTIYF,TGTGCCAGCAGAAAGCCGGTGGGCTCTGGAAACACCATATATTTT